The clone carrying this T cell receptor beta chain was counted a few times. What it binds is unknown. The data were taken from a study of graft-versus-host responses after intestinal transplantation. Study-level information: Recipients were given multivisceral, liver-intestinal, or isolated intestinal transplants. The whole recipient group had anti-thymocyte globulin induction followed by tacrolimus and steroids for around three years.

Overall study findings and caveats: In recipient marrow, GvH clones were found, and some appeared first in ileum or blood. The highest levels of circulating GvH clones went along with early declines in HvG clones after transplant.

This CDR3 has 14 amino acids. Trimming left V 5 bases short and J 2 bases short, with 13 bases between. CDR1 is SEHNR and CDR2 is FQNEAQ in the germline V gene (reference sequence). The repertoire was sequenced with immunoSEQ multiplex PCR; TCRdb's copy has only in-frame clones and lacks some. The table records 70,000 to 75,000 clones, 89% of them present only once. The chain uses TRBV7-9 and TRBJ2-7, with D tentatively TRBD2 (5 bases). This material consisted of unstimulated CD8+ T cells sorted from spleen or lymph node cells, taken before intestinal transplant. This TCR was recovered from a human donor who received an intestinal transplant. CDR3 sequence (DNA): TGTGCCAGCAGCCCCTTCGAGGGTGCCTACGAGCAGTACTTC. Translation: CASSPFEGAYEQYF.